The next 20 T cell receptor beta chains were all read from a single sample in a study of regulatory T cells in long-lasting Graves disease. Time point given: newly diagnosed GD, antithyroid drugs for less than 3 months. With RNA extracted from PBMCs as input, the TCR library was made. Arm-PCR of CDR3 regions with iRepertoire HTBI primers generated TCR beta libraries. TCRdb re-analysed the multiplex PCR reads in MiXCR, keeping a single row per CDR3 protein. The sample includes a few hundred thousand distinct CDR3 sequences, roughly 16% of them seen just once. These same data were also listed under a study on T cells in Graves' hyperthyroidism and ophthalmopathy.

The material sequenced was peripheral blood mononuclear cells (PBMCs), taken at new diagnosis, from a patient treated with antithyroid drugs. Every receptor here comes from a woman aged 18-30 years with Graves disease.

This clonotype was counted at least ten times. The V gene is TRBV7-8, the J gene TRBJ2-7; D is possibly TRBD2 (6 bases). V was clipped by 5 bases and J by 2 bases, with 28 bases between them. Germline V gene lookup returns CDR1 SGHVS and CDR2 FQNEAQ. CDR3 length: 19 residues. CDR3 nucleotide sequence: TGTGCCAGCAGCCTGCCAGGCCCGACATTATTTTCGGGGGCCTACGAGCAGTACTTC. Translated: CASSLPGPTLFSGAYEQYF.

The rearrangement links TRBV20-1 to TRBJ1-1; D gene uncertain. The CDR3 runs to 12 residues. V lost 3 bases to trimming and J lost 5 bases, with 10 bases between them. CDR1 is DFQATT and CDR2 is SNEGSKA in the germline V gene (reference sequence). In nucleotides, the CDR3 is TGCAGTGCTAGCCCGGGGTTTACTGAAGCTTTCTTT. Translation gives CSASPGFTEAFF.

The chain has TRBV19 and TRBJ1-4; D may be TRBD1 (6 bases). The germline CDR1 and CDR2 sequences are LNHDA and SQIVND (reference sequence). The CDR3 loop spans 14 amino acids. The V end lost 6 bases, the J end lost 8 bases, and 16 bases lay between the germline ends. CDR3 bases: TGTGCCAGTAGGTGGGGGGCCCTCGGAGAAAAACTGTTTTTT. Translating it yields CASRWGALGEKLFF. The complete variable domain, with remaining parts taken from reference TRBV19 and TRBJ1-4, reads DGGITQSPKYLFRKEGQNVTLSCEQNLNHDAMYWYRQDPGQGLRLIYYSQIVNDFQKGDIAEGYSVSREKKESFPLTVTSAQKNPTAFYLCASRWGALGEKLFFGSGTQLSVL.

This clonotype was found many times. This chain links TRBV5-1 with TRBJ2-1; the D gene could be TRBD1 or TRBD2 (6 bases each). This CDR3 has 18 residues. With 4 bases removed from V and 0 bases from J, the gap between germline ends came to 20 bases. The germline gives CDR1 SGHRS, CDR2 YFSETQ. The CDR3 is CASSEGGGAVSSYNEQFF. CDR3 bases: TGCGCCAGCAGCGAGGGGGGCGGGGCGGTAAGCTCCTACAATGAGCAGTTCTTC.

The chain couples TRBV6-1 to TRBJ2-1; D may be TRBD1 (7 bases). Looked up from germline, CDR1 is MNHNS and CDR2 is SASEGT. CDR3 length: 14 amino acids. Trimming stripped 8 bases from V and 0 bases from J, with 11 bases between. In nucleotides, the CDR3 is TGTGCCAGCCGACAGGGAGGCTCCTACAATGAGCAGTTCTTC. Its translation: CASRQGGSYNEQFF.

Note on this clonotype: This likely reflects a read error, since a far larger clone is one base away. CDR3 in DNA: TGTGCCAGCAGCTTAATTAGCGGGAGCTACGAGCAGTTCTTC. The encoded protein is CASSLISGSYEQFF. This chain joins TRBV11-2 and TRBJ2-1; TRBD2 matches at 9 bases. CDR1 and CDR2 from the germline V gene are SGHAT and FQNNGV. J was trimmed by 10 bases and V by 2 bases; bases with no gene match: 6. This CDR3 spans 14 amino acids.

The genes are TRBV7-8 and TRBJ1-4; D not resolved. CDR3 length: 14 amino acids. Germline V gene sequence: CDR1 SGHVS, CDR2 FQNEAQ. The V end was cut by 5 bases, the J end by 4 bases, with 11 bases between. The CDR3 here is CASSPISLNEKLFF. The CDR3 nucleotides are TGTGCCAGCAGCCCTATAAGTCTTAATGAAAAACTGTTTTTT. Full variable domain (rest looked up from reference TRBV7-8 and TRBJ1-4): GAGVSQSPRYKVAKRGQDVALRCDPISGHVSLFWYQQALGQGPEFLTYFQNEAQLDKSGLPSDRFFAERPEGSVSTLKIQRTQQEDSAVYLCASSPISLNEKLFFGSGTQLSVL.

The chain joins TRBV7-9 to TRBJ1-2; D perhaps matches TRBD1 (6 bases). Germline V CDR1 and CDR2: SEHNR, FQNEAQ (reference sequence). The V end was cut by 1 base, the J end by 1 base, with 10 bases between. CDR3 length: 15 amino acids. Here the CDR3 reads CASSLEDSLNYGYTF. In DNA, the CDR3 is TGTGCCAGCAGCTTAGAGGACAGCCTTAACTATGGCTACACCTTC.

The sample holds many counts of this clonotype. The chain combines TRBV28 with TRBJ1-1; weak D call: TRBD1 (6 bases). The CDR3 extends over 15 amino acids. The germline V gene encodes CDR1 MDHEN and CDR2 SYDVKM. V was trimmed by 4 bases and J by 10 bases, leaving 22 bases between them. Here the CDR3 reads CASSSLAERGARAFF. Written as DNA, the CDR3 is TGTGCCAGCAGTTCACTCGCGGAACGGGGGGCTCGAGCTTTCTTT. The full variable domain, in which reference TRBV28 and TRBJ1-1 provide the parts outside the CDR3, is DVKVTQSSRYLVKRTGEKVFLECVQDMDHENMFWYRQDPGLGLRLIYFSYDVKMKEKGDIPEGYSVSREKKERFSLILESASTNQTSMYLCASSSLAERGARAFFGQGTRLTVV.

In its sample, this clonotype was seen a few times. This chain links TRBV4-1 with TRBJ2-4, with D possibly matching TRBD2 (5 bases). The V gene lost 4 bases and the J gene lost 5 bases, with 18 bases spanning the gap. CDR1 MGHRA and CDR2 YSYEKL come from the germline V gene. This CDR3 comprises 16 residues. The CDR3 DNA is TGCGCCAGCAGCCGAGGGTCCGGAGGCCCTCAAAACATTCAGTACTTC. It is translated as CASSRGSGGPQNIQYF.

The V and J genes are TRBV6-2 or TRBV6-3 and TRBJ1-4, with D maybe TRBD1 (6 bases). The CDR3 runs 14 residues. CDR1 and CDR2 from the germline V gene are MNHEY and SVGEGT. With 2 bases removed from V and 5 bases from J, the gap between germline ends came to 9 bases. The CDR3 loop is CASSYRQENEKLFF. The CDR3 nucleotides are TGTGCCAGCAGTTACCGACAGGAAAATGAAAAACTGTTTTTT.

On this clonotype itself: This may be a read error, as it is one base from a much larger clone. The chain employs TRBV20-1 and TRBJ1-5, with D perhaps TRBD1 (5 bases). CDR3 length: 14 amino acids. The V end was cut by 5 bases, the J end by 3 bases, with 14 bases between. Germline loops: CDR1 DFQATT, CDR2 SNEGSKA (reference sequence). The CDR3 is CSAGTGAFNQPQHF. The CDR3, as DNA: TGCAGTGCTGGGACCGGGGCGTTCAATCAGCCCCAGCATTTT.

Ten or more counts support this clonotype. J is TRBJ2-1 and V is TRBV30; tentatively, D is TRBD1 or TRBD2 (6 bases each). Per germline, CDR1 GTSNPN and CDR2 SVGIG (reference sequence). The CDR3 covers 13 residues. Trimming removed 2 bases at V and 6 bases at J, with 11 bases between. The CDR3 sequence: CAWSRGTINEQFF. Here the CDR3 DNA reads TGTGCCTGGAGTCGCGGGACAATCAATGAGCAGTTCTTC. Using reference TRBV30 and TRBJ2-1 for the parts outside the CDR3, the full variable domain is SQTIHQWPATLVQPVGSPLSLECTVEGTSNPNLYWYRQAAGRGLQLLFYSVGIGQISSEVPQNLSASRPQDRQFILSSKKLLLSDSGFYLCAWSRGTINEQFFGPGTRLTVL.

Ten or more counts support this clonotype. The chain recombines TRBV20-1 with TRBJ2-1, with 8 bases lining up with TRBD2. The length of the CDR3 is 15 residues. V dropped 3 bases and J dropped 6; count of bases not matched to a gene: 10. Germline V gene lookup returns CDR1 DFQATT and CDR2 SNEGSKA (reference sequence). The CDR3 bases are TGCAGTGCTAGCCTGACTAGCGCAAATGCCAATGAGCAGTTCTTC. Translation: CSASLTSANANEQFF.

This clonotype was counted at least ten times. CDR3 loop: CASCAGSYEQYF. The CDR3 DNA sequence: TGTGCCAGCTGTGCCGGAAGCTACGAGCAGTACTTC. J is TRBJ2-7 and V is TRBV12-3 or TRBV12-4; D is unresolved. The CDR3 is made up of 12 amino acids. Trimming removed 8 bases from V and 3 bases from J, with 11 bases in between.

About this clonotype itself: The junction departs from the called germline gene at one end, perhaps through a read error. The chain's CDR3 is CVSTRGVLSGANVLTF. The CDR3 coding sequence is TGTGTCAGCACCCGGGGGGTTTTATCTGGGGCCAACGTCCTGACTTTC. This chain connects TRBV12-3 or TRBV12-4 to TRBJ2-6; 7 nucleotides agree with TRBD2. This CDR3 is built from 16 residues.

This clonotype was seen only a few times. The chain uses TRBV30 and TRBJ2-2, with 7 bases matching TRBD1. With V trimmed by 7 bases and J by 2 bases, 7 bases remained unmatched. The length of the CDR3 is 14 residues. In germline, CDR1 is GTSNPN, CDR2 SVGIG (reference sequence). The CDR3 reads CASVRQGNTGELFF. CDR3 nucleotides: TGTGCCTCCGTTCGACAGGGTAACACCGGGGAGCTGTTTTTT.

This clonotype has just a few counts. A much bigger clone sits one base away, suggesting this may be a read error. The rearrangement links TRBV18 to TRBJ1-1; D remains ambiguous. Trimming left V 5 bases short and J 4 bases short, with 11 bases between. CDR1 and CDR2 from the germline V gene are KGHSH and LQKENI. This CDR3 is built from 13 residues. The CDR3: CASSAKSSTEAFF. The CDR3 nucleotides are TGTGCCAGCTCAGCCAAGTCGAGCACTGAAGCTTTCTTT.

This chain connects TRBV5-1 to TRBJ2-5, with 11 positions matching TRBD2. The DNA matches TRBJ2-1 better at its end, which makes the J call doubtful. The germline gives CDR1 SGHRS, CDR2 YFSETQ. This CDR3 region has 19 residues. The CDR3 sequence: CASSLGTSGTSGFYNEQFF. In nucleotides, the CDR3 is TGCGCCAGCAGCTTGGGGACCTCCGGGACTAGCGGATTCTACAATGAGCAGTTCTTC.

This clonotype was picked up many times. The chain employs TRBV28 and TRBJ1-4, with D unresolved. V was cut by 6 bases and J by 4 bases, with 15 bases left in between. The CDR3 has 15 residues. Germline CDR1 is MDHEN and CDR2 is SYDVKM. The CDR3 region is CASRQGFGSNEKLFF. The CDR3 DNA sequence: TGTGCCAGCAGGCAAGGCTTCGGGAGTAATGAAAAACTGTTTTTT.